The sequence of this T cell receptor beta chain was determined in a study of T cell repertoires in cytomegalovirus infection. In its sample, this clonotype was seen many times. V lost 8 bases, J lost 6 bases, and 22 bases lay in between. This CDR3 comprises 16 residues. Germline CDR1 and CDR2: MNHEY and SMNVEV (reference sequence). TCRdb reprocessed the reads with MiXCR, giving one entry per CDR3 protein. In the table there are 400,000 to 550,000 distinct CDR3 sequences, around 11% of which are singletons. The receptor comes from a human donor in good health (CMV status not recorded). Some clones in this sample may be carry-over from other donors' samples. Input material: PBMCs. The chain links TRBV27 to TRBJ1-4; possible D gene TRBD1, 5 bases. The DNA for the CDR3 is TGTGCCAGCGGCCTTTCTCCTGGGACTGCGGATGAAAAACTGTTTTTT. Protein product: CASGLSPGTADEKLFF.